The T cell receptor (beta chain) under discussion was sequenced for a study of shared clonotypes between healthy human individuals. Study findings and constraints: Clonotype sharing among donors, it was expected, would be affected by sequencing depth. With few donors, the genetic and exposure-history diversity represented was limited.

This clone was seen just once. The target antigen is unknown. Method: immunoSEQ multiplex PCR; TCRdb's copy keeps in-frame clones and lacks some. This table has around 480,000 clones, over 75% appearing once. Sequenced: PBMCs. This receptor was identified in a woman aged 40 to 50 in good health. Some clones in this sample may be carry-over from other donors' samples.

As DNA, the CDR3 is TGTGCCAGCGGGCCCTCCGGGTCCTCTAACTATGGCTACACCTTC. Amino acids: CASGPSGSSNYGYTF. The chain links TRBV28 to TRBJ1-2; D unresolved. The CDR3 is made up of 15 amino acids. V was cut by 8 bases and J by 0 bases, with 16 bases left in between. CDR1 is MDHEN, CDR2 SYDVKM, per germline.